This is a list of T cell receptor beta chains from one sample in a study of shared clonotypes between healthy human individuals. Data came from immunoSEQ multiplex PCR; TCRdb stores just in-frame clones and leaves some out. The sample lists about 1 million clones; around 74% were seen once. Sequencing was done on a sample of memory CD4+ T cells sorted from blood. These receptors were taken from a man aged 18 to 30 in good health. CDR3s include the opening cysteine and the closing phenylalanine or tryptophan. Each record gives: J gene, D gene, clone size, V gene, CDR3 DNA, CDR3 protein. D genes are given only for firm matches. A row's size may be missing; if present it is once, few, many or a size class.

j_call: TRBJ2-4
d_call: .
clone_size: .
v_call: TRBV6-5
cdr3_nt: TGTGCCAGCAGTGCCGGAAAAACAGGGAGTGGCATTCAGTACTTC
cdr3_aa: CASSAGKTGSGIQYF

j_call: TRBJ1-6
d_call: .
clone_size: few
v_call: TRBV6-1
cdr3_nt: TGTGCCAGCAGTGAGGTCAGGTTATCACCCCTCCACTTT
cdr3_aa: CASSEVRLSPLHF

j_call: TRBJ2-7
d_call: .
clone_size: .
v_call: TRBV6-6
cdr3_nt: TGTGCCAGCAGTTACGGGGGACCTCCCGTCGAGCAGTACTTC
cdr3_aa: CASSYGGPPVEQYF

j_call: TRBJ2-2
d_call: .
clone_size: .
v_call: TRBV7-2
cdr3_nt: TGTGCCAGCAGCTTGCGGACCGCGAACACCGGGGAGCTGTTTTTT
cdr3_aa: CASSLRTANTGELFF

j_call: TRBJ1-3
d_call: .
clone_size: .
v_call: TRBV2
cdr3_nt: TGTGCCAGCAGCGCAGATCCCTCTGGAAACACCATATATTTT
cdr3_aa: CASSADPSGNTIYF

j_call: TRBJ2-1
d_call: TRBD2
clone_size: .
v_call: TRBV5-1
cdr3_nt: TGCGCCAGCAGCTTGGCCGGCGGGGGGAACTACAATGAGCAGTTCTTC
cdr3_aa: CASSLAGGGNYNEQFF

j_call: TRBJ2-2
d_call: .
clone_size: few
v_call: TRBV4-1
cdr3_nt: TGCGCCAGCAGCCAAGACCAGGGGGGATATCTTGCGGGCACCGGGGAGCTGTTTTTT
cdr3_aa: CASSQDQGGYLAGTGELFF

j_call: TRBJ1-2
d_call: .
clone_size: .
v_call: TRBV30
cdr3_nt: TGTGCCTGGTCAACAGGGCGCTACCAATCCAACTATGGCTACACCTTC
cdr3_aa: CAWSTGRYQSNYGYTF

j_call: TRBJ2-5
d_call: TRBD2
clone_size: .
v_call: TRBV27
cdr3_nt: TGTGCCAGCAGTCCCGGGACTAGCGGGAGCCCGAGGGAGACCCAGTACTTC
cdr3_aa: CASSPGTSGSPRETQYF

j_call: TRBJ1-2
d_call: TRBD1
clone_size: .
v_call: TRBV28
cdr3_nt: TGTGCCAGCAGTTTAGAGACAGGGCACGATGGCTACACCTTC
cdr3_aa: CASSLETGHDGYTF

j_call: TRBJ2-2
d_call: .
clone_size: .
v_call: TRBV6-1
cdr3_nt: TGTGCCAGCAGTGATGGAGTCAGGGCCCCACATACCGGGGAGCTGTTTTTT
cdr3_aa: CASSDGVRAPHTGELFF

j_call: TRBJ2-3
d_call: .
clone_size: .
v_call: TRBV7-9
cdr3_nt: TGTGCCAGCAGCTTATACCGGGGAAGCACAGATACGCAGTATTTT
cdr3_aa: CASSLYRGSTDTQYF

j_call: TRBJ1-2
d_call: .
clone_size: few
v_call: TRBV6-5
cdr3_nt: TGTGCCAGCAGTGCCGGTAGGGCCTATGGCTACACCTTC
cdr3_aa: CASSAGRAYGYTF

j_call: TRBJ2-1
d_call: TRBD2
clone_size: .
v_call: TRBV5-1
cdr3_nt: TGCGCCAGCAGGGGCGGGACTAGCTCCTACAATGAGCAGTTCTTC
cdr3_aa: CASRGGTSSYNEQFF

j_call: TRBJ1-6
d_call: .
clone_size: few
v_call: TRBV5-1
cdr3_nt: TGCGCCAGCACCGCTATTGACCCCCAGAATTCACCCCTCCACTTT
cdr3_aa: CASTAIDPQNSPLHF

j_call: TRBJ1-3
d_call: .
clone_size: .
v_call: TRBV21-1
cdr3_nt: TGTGCCAGCAGCAAACAAGGGGGCGATTTTAGAAACACCATATATTTT
cdr3_aa: CASSKQGGDFRNTIYF

j_call: TRBJ1-4
d_call: .
clone_size: once
v_call: TRBV4-3
cdr3_nt: TGCGCCAGCAGCCAAGAATGGATGGCCGCGACTAATGAAAAACTGTTTTTT
cdr3_aa: CASSQEWMAATNEKLFF

j_call: TRBJ2-1
d_call: TRBD2
clone_size: .
v_call: TRBV7-7
cdr3_nt: TGTGCTAGCAGCTTGTCACTAGCGAACGATGAGCAGTTCTTC
cdr3_aa: CASSLSLANDEQFF

j_call: TRBJ2-6
d_call: .
clone_size: .
v_call: TRBV28
cdr3_nt: TGTGCCACCCGCCTCTCTGGGGCCAACGTCCTGACTTTC
cdr3_aa: CATRLSGANVLTF